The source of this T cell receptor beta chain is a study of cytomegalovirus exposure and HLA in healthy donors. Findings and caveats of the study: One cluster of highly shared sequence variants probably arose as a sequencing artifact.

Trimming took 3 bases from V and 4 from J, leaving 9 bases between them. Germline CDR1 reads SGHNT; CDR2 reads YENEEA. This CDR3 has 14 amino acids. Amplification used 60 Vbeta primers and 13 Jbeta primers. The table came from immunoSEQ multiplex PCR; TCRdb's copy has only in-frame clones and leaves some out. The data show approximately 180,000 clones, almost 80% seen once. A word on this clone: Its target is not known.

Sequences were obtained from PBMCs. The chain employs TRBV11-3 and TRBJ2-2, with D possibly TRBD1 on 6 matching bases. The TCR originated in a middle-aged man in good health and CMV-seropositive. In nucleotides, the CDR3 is TGTGCCAGCAGCTTCGACAGGACCACCGGGGAGCTGTTTTTT. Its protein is CASSFDRTTGELFF.